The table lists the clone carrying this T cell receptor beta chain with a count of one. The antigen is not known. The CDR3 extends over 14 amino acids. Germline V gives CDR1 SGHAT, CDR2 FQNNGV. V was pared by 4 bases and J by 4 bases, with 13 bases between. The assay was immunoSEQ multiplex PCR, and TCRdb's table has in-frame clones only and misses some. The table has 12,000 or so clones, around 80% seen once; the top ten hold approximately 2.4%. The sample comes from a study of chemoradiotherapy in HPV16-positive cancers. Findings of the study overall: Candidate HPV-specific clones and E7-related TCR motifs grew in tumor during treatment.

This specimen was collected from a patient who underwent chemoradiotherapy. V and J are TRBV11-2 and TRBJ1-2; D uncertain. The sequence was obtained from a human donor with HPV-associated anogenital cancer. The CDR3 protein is CASSSRQGPYGYTF. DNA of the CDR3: TGTGCCAGCAGCTCAAGGCAAGGGCCCTATGGCTACACCTTC.